The TCR beta chain described here comes from a study of blood T cells in healthy people across ages. This clonotype has just a few counts. The authors isolated at least 6 million PBMCs per sample. Alongside a J-beta primer mix, a sample-barcoded 5' primer served in a second PCR lasting about 7 to 11 cycles. Every cDNA molecule carried a tag from a template-switch adaptor bearing 12 random nucleotides. Via MiXCR, TCRdb re-called the 5' RACE reads, giving one row per CDR3 protein. The table lists roughly 560,000 distinct CDR3 sequences, under 30% of them singletons. These sequences were also reported in another study, on T cells of mothers and their children. That paper adds: Second-round PCR products received sample barcodes and 2-4 random nucleotides from the M1S primer.

The clonotype comes from a boy aged 5 to 17 in good health. The sample was blood.

CDR3 residues: CASSLTSGGPNHNEQFF. The CDR3, as DNA: TGTGCCAGCAGCCTGACTAGCGGGGGGCCGAACCACAATGAGCAGTTCTTC. The V and J genes are TRBV6-1 and TRBJ2-5, with 13 bases aligning to TRBD2. The J call may be mistaken, given a closer DNA end match to TRBJ2-1. The germline CDR1 and CDR2 sequences are MNHNS and SASEGT. The CDR3 consists of 17 residues.